The source of this TCR beta chain is a study of T cell responses to AZD1222 COVID-19 vaccine. Study-level points and caveats: Repertoires were obtained only post-peak T cell response. Researchers report vaccine-associated CD4 TCRs spanning spike, with dominance at 160-218 and 743-854. Epitopes outside B.1.351 and B.1.1.7 mutated regions reportedly drew nearly half of spike TCRs.

Concerning this clone itself: The antigen remains undetermined.

CDR3 length: 17 amino acids. Trimming removed 4 bases from V and 0 bases from J; junction bases left unmatched: 6. CDR1 and CDR2 (germline): SGDLS, YYNGEE. Sequencing used immunoSEQ multiplex PCR; TCRdb keeps in-frame clones, though not all of them. The sample has roughly 70,000 clones, 82% seen once; the top ten hold more than 5%. The clonotype originates from an adult in good health. The material was peripheral blood, obtained on day 0 of AZD1222 vaccination. The rearrangement links TRBV9 to TRBJ2-6, with 8 bases that match TRBD1. Here the CDR3 reads CASSMRDRTSGANVLTF. The DNA of the CDR3 is TGTGCCAGCAGCATGCGGGACAGGACCTCTGGGGCCAACGTCCTGACTTTC.